This T cell receptor (beta chain) was recorded in a study of T cell responses to AZD1222 COVID-19 vaccine. Points from the study as a whole: The reported proportion of spike-specific TCRs targeting unmutated variant regions was nearly half. Compared with day 0, the breadth and depth of the Spike-specific TCR repertoire rose significantly after two doses of AZD1222.

Method: immunoSEQ multiplex PCR; TCRdb's copy keeps in-frame clones and lacks some. The table has 130,000 or so clones, 90% seen once. For this clone: Its antigen is still unknown.

Looked up from germline, CDR1 is SGHNT and CDR2 is YYREEE (reference sequence). CDR3 size: 16 residues. V was clipped by 4 bases and J by 6 bases; unmatched bases: 6. The chain couples TRBV5-4 to TRBJ2-1, with 14 bases aligning to TRBD2. This receptor was identified in an adult in good health. Source: peripheral blood, taken on day 0 of AZD1222 vaccination. CDR3 DNA: TGTGCCAGCAGCCGTAGACTAGCGGGGGGGCCCAATGAGCAGTTCTTC. Protein: CASSRRLAGGPNEQFF. Based on the CDR3 plus reference TRBV5-4 and TRBJ2-1, the full variable domain is ETGVTQSPTHLIKTRGQQVTLRCSSQSGHNTVSWYQQALGQGPQFIFQYYREEENGRGNFPPRFSGLQFPNYSSELNVNALELDDSALYLCASSRRLAGGPNEQFFGPGTRLTVL.